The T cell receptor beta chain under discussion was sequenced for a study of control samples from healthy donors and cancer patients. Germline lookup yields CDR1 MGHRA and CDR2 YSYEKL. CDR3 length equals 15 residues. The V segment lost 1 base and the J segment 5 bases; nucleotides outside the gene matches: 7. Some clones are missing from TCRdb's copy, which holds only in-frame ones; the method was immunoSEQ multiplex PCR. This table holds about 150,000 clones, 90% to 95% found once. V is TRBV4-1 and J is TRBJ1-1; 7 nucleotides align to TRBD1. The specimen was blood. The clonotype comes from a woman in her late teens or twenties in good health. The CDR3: CASSQAPTGRTEAFF. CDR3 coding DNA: TGCGCCAGCAGCCAAGCCCCGACAGGGAGGACTGAAGCTTTCTTT.